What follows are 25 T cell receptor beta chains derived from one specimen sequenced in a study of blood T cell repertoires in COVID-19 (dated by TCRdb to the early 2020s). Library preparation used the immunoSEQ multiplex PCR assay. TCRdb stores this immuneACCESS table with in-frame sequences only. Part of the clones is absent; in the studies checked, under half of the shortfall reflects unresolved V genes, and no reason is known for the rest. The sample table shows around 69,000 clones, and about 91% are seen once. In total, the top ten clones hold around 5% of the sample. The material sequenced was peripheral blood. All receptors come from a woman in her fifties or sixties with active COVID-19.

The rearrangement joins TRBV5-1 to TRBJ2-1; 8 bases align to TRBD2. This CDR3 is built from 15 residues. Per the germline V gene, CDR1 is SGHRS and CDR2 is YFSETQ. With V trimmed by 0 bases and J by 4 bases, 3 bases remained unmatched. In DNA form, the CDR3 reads TGCGCCAGCAGCTTGGGGACTAGCAGTTACAATGAGCAGTTCTTC. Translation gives CASSLGTSSYNEQFF.

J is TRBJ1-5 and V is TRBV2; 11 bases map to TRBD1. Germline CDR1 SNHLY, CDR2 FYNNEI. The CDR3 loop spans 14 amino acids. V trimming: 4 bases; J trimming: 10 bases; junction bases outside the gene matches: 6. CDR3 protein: CASSAGTGGRPQHF. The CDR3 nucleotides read TGTGCCAGCAGTGCGGGGACAGGGGGTCGCCCCCAGCATTTT.

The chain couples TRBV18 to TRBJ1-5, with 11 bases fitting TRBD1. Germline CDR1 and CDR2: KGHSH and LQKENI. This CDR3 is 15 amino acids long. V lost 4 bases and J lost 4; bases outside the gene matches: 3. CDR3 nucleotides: TGTGCCAGCTCACGAGGGACAGGGGGGAATCAGCCCCAGCATTTT. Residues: CASSRGTGGNQPQHF.

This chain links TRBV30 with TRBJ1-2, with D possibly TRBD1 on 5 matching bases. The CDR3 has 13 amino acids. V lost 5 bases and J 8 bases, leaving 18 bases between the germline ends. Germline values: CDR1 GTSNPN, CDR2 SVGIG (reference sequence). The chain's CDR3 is CAWSGVSPGGYTF. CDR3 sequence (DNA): TGTGCCTGGTCGGGGGTCTCGCCGGGCGGCTACACCTTC.

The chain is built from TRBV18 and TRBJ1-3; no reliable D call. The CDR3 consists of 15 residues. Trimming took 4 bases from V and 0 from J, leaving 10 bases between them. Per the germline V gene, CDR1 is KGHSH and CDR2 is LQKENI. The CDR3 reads CASSLEANSGNTIYF. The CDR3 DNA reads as TGTGCCAGCTCACTTGAGGCCAACTCTGGAAACACCATATATTTT.

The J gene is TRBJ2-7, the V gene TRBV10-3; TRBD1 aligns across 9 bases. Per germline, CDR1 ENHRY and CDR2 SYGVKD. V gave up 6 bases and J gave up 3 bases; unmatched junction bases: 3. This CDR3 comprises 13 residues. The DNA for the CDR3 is TGTGCCATCAGGCGGGACAGGGACTACGAGCAGTACTTC. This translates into CAIRRDRDYEQYF.

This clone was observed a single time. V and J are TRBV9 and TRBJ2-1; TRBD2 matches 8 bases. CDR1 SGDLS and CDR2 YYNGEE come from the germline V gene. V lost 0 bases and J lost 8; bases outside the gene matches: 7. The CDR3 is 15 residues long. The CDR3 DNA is TGTGCCAGCAGCGTAGAGAGCGGGAGAGGGGATGAGCAGTTCTTC. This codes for CASSVESGRGDEQFF.

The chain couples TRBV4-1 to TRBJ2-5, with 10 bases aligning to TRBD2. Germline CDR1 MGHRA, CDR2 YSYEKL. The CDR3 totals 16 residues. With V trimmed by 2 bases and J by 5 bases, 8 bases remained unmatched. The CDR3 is CASSQPFLAGEETQYF. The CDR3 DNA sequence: TGCGCCAGCAGCCAACCTTTCCTAGCGGGAGAGGAGACCCAGTACTTC.

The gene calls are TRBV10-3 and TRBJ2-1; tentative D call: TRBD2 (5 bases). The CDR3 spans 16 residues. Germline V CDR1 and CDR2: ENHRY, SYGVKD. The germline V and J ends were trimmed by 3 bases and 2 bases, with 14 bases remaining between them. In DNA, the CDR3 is TGTGCCATCAGTGAAATAGAGGCACTAGCCTACAATGAGCAGTTCTTC. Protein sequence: CAISEIEALAYNEQFF.

CDR3 protein: CASSLEFPTTSGPSYNEQFF. Here the CDR3 DNA reads TGTGCCAGCAGCTTAGAATTCCCGACGACTAGCGGGCCGTCCTACAATGAGCAGTTCTTC. The J gene is TRBJ2-1, the V gene TRBV7-6, with 10 bases that match TRBD2. The V gene end was trimmed by 1 base and the J gene end by 1 base; junction bases not matched to a gene: 13. Germline V gives CDR1 SGHVS, CDR2 FNYEAQ. CDR3 length: 20 residues.

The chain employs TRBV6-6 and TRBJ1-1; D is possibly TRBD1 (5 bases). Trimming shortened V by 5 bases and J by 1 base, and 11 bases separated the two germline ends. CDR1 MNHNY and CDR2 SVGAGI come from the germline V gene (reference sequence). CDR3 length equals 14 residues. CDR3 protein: CASSTRGQNTEAFF. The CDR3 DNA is TGTGCCAGCAGTACCCGCGGACAGAACACTGAAGCTTTCTTT.

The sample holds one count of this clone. The CDR3 nucleotides read TGTGCCAGCAGCTTGGGCCTAGCGGGAAACACCGGGGAGCTGTTTTTT. Amino acid sequence: CASSLGLAGNTGELFF. This sequence joins TRBV5-5 and TRBJ2-2; 9 nucleotides line up with TRBD2. The V gene's germline CDR1 is SGHKS and CDR2 YYEKEE (reference sequence). The CDR3 length is 16 residues. After removal of 0 bases from V and 2 bases from J, the junction contained 2 bases not matched to a gene.

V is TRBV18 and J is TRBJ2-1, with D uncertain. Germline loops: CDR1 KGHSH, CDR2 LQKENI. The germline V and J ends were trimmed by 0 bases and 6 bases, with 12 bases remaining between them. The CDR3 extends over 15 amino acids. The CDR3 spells CASSPPPGALNEQFF. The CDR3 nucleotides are TGTGCCAGCTCACCACCGCCCGGTGCCCTCAATGAGCAGTTCTTC. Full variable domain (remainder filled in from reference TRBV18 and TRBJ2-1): NAGVMQNPRHLVRRRGQEARLRCSPMKGHSHVYWYRQLPEEGLKFMVYLQKENIIDESGMPKERFSAEFPKEGPSILRIQQVVRGDSAAYFCASSPPPGALNEQFFGPGTRLTVL.

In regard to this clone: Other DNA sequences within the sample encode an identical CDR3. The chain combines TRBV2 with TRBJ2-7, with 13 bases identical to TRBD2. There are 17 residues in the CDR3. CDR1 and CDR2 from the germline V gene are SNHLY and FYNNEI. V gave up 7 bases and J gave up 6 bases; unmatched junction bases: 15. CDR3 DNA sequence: TGTGCCAGCATACTGAGGACTAGCGGGAGTATTAAGGGCGAGCAGTACTTC. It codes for CASILRTSGSIKGEQYF.

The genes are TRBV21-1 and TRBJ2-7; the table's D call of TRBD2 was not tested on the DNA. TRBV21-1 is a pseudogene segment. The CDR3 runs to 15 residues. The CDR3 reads CASSACRGGPYEQYF. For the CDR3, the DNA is TGTGCCAGCAGCGCCTGCCGGGGAGGCCCCTACGAGCAGTACTTC.

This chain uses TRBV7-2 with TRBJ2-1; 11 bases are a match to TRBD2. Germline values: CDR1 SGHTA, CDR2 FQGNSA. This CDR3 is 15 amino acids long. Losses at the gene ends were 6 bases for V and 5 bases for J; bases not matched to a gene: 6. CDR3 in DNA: TGTGCCAGCAGGTTACTAGCGGGAGATCACAATGAGCAGTTCTTC. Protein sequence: CASRLLAGDHNEQFF.

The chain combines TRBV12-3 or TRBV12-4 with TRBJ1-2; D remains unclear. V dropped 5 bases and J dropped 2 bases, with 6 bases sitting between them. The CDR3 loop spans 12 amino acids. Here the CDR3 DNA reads TGTGCCAGCAGTCCCGGGAACTATGGCTACACCTTC. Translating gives CASSPGNYGYTF.

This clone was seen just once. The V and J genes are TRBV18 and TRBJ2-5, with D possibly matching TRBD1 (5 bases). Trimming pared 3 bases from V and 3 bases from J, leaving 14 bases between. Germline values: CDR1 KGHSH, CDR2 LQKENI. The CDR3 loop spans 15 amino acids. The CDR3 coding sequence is TGTGCCAGCTCACCTAGCCAGGGTGTAAAAGAGACCCAGTACTTC. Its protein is CASSPSQGVKETQYF.

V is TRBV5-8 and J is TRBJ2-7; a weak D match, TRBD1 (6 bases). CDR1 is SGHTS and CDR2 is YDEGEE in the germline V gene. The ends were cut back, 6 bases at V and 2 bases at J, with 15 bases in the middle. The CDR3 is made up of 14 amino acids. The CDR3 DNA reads TGTGCCAGCACCCTGACAGGAATGGCCTACGAGCAGTACTTC. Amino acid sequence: CASTLTGMAYEQYF. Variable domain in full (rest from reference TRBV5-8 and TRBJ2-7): EAGVTQSPTHLIKTRGQQATLRCSPISGHTSVYWYQQALGLGLQFLLWYDEGEERNRGNFPPRFSGRQFPNYSSELNVNALELEDSALYLCASTLTGMAYEQYFGPGTRLTVT.

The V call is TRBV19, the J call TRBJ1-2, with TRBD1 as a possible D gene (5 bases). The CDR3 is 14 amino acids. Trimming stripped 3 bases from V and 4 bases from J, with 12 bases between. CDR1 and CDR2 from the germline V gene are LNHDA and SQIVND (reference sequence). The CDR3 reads CASSINGGSYGYTF. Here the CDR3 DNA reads TGTGCCAGTAGTATCAACGGGGGAAGCTATGGCTACACCTTC.

This CDR3 reads CASSALVTGELFF. In nucleotides, the CDR3 is TGTGCCAGCAGCGCACTAGTCACCGGGGAGCTGTTTTTT. The chain links TRBV9 to TRBJ2-2, with D maybe TRBD2 (5 bases). Germline V gene sequence: CDR1 SGDLS, CDR2 YYNGEE. Trimming cost V 3 bases and J 4 bases, with 7 bases left between them. The CDR3 spans 13 residues.

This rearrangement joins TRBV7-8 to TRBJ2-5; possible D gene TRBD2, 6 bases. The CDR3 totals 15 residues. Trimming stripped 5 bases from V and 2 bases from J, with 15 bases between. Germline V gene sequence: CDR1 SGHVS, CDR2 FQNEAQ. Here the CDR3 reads CASSADGTGQETQYF. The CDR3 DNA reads TGTGCCAGCAGCGCAGACGGGACTGGGCAAGAGACCCAGTACTTC.

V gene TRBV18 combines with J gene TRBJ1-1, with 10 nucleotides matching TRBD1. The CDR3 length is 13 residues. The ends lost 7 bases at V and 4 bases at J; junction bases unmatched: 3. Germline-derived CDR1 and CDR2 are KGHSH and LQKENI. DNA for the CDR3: TGTGCCAGCTTCGGACAGGGGGGCACTGAAGCTTTCTTT. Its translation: CASFGQGGTEAFF.

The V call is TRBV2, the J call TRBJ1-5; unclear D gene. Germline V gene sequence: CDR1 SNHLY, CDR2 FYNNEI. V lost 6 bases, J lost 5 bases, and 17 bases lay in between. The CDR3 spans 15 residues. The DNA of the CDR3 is TGTGCCAGCAGCGGGGATGCGTCACCCTATCAGCCCCAGCATTTT. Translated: CASSGDASPYQPQHF.

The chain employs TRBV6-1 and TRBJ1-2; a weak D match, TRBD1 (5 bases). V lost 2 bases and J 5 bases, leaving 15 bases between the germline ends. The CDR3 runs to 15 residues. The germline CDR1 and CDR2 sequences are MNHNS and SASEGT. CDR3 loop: CASSELDTLGYGYTF. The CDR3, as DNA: TGTGCCAGCAGTGAATTGGACACCTTGGGGTATGGCTACACCTTC.